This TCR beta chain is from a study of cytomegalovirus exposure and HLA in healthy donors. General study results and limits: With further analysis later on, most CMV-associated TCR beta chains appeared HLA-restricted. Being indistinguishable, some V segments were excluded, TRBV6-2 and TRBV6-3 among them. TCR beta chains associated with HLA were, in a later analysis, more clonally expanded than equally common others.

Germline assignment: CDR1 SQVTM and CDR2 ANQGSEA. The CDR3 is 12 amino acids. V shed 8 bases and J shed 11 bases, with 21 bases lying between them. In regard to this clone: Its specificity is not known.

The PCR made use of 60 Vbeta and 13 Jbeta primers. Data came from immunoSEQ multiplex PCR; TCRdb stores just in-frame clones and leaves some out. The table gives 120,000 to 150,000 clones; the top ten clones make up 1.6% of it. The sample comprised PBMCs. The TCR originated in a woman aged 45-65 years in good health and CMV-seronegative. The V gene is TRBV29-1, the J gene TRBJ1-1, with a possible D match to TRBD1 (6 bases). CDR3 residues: CSSTGPGVVAFF. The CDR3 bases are TGCAGCTCCACAGGGCCGGGCGTGGTGGCTTTCTTT.